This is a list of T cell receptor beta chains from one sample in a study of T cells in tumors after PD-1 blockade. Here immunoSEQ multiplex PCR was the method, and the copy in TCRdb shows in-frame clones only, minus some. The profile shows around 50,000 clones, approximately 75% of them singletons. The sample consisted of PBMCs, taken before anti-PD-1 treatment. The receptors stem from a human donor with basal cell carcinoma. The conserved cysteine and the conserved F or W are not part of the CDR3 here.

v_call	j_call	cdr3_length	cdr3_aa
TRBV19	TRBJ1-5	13	ASSSWDMSNQPQH
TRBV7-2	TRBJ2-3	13	ASSSGQLDADTQY
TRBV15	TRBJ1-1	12	ATSRGGVQTEAF
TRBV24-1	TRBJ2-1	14	ATSDPRQGAGNEQF
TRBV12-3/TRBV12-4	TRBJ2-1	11	ASRDRHYNEQF
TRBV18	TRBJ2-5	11	ASSPPSVETQY
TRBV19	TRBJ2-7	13	ASSAPLGSSYEQY
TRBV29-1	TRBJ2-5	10	SVGPGGETQY
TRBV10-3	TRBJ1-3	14	AIRGQGIPSGNTIY
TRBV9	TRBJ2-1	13	ASSKGLAGYNEQF
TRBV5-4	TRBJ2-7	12	ASSPPGPVREQY
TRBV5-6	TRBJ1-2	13	ASSLAAQAGYGYT
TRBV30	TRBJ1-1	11	AWSEQGYTEAF
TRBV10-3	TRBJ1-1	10	AISEGSVEAF
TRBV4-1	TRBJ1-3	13	ASSRPQGGGNTIY
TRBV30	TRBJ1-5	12	AWRAQGSNQPQH
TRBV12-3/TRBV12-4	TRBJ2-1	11	ASRGRESHEQF
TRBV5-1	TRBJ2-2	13	ASSLDGGTTGELF
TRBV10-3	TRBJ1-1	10	AIGTVNTEAF
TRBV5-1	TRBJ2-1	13	ASSIGQGMGDEQF
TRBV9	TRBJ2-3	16	ASSARDRWRTSTDTQY
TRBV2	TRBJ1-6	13	ASSEKQADNSPLH
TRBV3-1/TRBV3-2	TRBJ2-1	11	ASSRRLDHEQF
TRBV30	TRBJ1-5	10	AWSVLGGPQH
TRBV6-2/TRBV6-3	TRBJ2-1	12	ASSYVAGGNEQF
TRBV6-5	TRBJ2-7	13	ASSPTSGGTYEQY
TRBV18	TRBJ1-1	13	ASSGDSFSDTEAF
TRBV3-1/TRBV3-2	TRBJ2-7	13	ASSHGQGSSYEQY
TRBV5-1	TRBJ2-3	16	ASSLQRQGEGATDTQY
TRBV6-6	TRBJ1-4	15	ASRRQPWGATNEKLF
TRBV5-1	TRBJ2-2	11	ASSLAGTGELF
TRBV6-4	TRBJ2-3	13	ASSDTRASTDTQY
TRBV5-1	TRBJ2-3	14	ASSHYRDGLTDTQY
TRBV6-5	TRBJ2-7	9	ASSTRFEQY
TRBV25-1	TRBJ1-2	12	ASSEAGIWDGYT
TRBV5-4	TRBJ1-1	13	ASSRPQGESTEAF
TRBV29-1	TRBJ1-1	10	SVGGRGTEAF
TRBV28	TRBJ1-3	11	ASQSGSGNTIY
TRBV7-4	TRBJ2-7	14	ASSLVGGTREDEQY
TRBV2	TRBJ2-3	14	ASSYGSPRSTDTQY
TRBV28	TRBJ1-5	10	ASSLGNQPQH
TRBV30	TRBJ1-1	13	AWSSVGLGATEAF
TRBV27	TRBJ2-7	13	ASRTRDSVPWEQY
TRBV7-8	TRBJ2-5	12	ASSMGRLQETQY
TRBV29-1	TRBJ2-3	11	SVELVARDTQY
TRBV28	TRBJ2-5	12	ASSFRTGRETQY
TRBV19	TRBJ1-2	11	ASTPGVAYGYT
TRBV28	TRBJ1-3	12	ASSSQGFGNTIY
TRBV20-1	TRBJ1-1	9	SARATIEAF
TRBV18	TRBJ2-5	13	ASSPRRSDGETQY
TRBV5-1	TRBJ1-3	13	ASRPTGSSGNTIY